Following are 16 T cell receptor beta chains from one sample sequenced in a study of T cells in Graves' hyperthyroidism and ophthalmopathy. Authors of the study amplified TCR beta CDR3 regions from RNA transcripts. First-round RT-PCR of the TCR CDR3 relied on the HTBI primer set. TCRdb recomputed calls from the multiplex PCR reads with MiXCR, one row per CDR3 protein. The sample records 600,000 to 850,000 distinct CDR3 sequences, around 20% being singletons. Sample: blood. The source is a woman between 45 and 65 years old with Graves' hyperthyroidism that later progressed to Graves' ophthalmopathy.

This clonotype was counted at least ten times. Here the CDR3 reads CASSLVHRDRGLYEQFF. In DNA form, the CDR3 reads TGTGCCAGCAGTTTAGTGCACCGGGACAGGGGGCTGTATGAGCAGTTCTTC. The gene calls are TRBV12-3 or TRBV12-4 and TRBJ2-1; 12 nucleotides match TRBD1. V shed 1 base and J 8 bases; nucleotides not matched to a gene: 9. There are 17 residues in the CDR3.

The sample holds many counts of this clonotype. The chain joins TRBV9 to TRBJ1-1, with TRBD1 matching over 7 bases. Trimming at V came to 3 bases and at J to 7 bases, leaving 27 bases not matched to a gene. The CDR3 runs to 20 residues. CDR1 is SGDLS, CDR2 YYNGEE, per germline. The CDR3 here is CASSAREGDRVKGGHFEAFF. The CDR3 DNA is TGTGCCAGCAGCGCTCGAGAGGGAGACAGGGTCAAAGGGGGCCACTTTGAAGCTTTCTTT.

The CDR3 DNA reads as TGTGCCAGCAGCTCCCACAGGAATTTGAACACTGAAGCTTTCTTT. This sequence encodes CASSSHRNLNTEAFF. V is TRBV3-1 and J is TRBJ1-1, with D possibly matching TRBD1 (5 bases). This CDR3 comprises 15 residues. Germline values: CDR1 LGHDT, CDR2 YNNKEL (reference sequence). V lost 5 bases, J lost 0 bases, and 13 bases lay in between.

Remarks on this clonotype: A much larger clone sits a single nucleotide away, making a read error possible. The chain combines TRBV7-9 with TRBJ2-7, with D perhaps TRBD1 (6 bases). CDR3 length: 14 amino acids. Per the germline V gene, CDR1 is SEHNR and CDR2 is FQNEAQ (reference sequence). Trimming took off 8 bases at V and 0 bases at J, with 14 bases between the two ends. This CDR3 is CASAPRDTSYEQYF. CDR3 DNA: TGTGCCAGCGCCCCCCGGGACACCTCCTACGAGCAGTACTTC.

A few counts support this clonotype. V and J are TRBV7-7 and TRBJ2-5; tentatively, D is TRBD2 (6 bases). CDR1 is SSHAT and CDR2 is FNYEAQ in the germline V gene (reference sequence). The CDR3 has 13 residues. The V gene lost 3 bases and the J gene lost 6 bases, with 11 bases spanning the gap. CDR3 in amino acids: CASSLEGRKTQYF. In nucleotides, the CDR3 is TGTGCCAGCAGCTTGGAGGGGAGGAAGACCCAGTACTTC.

CDR3 amino acids: CASSKGTQNQPQHF. In DNA form, the CDR3 reads TGTGCCAGCAGCAAGGGGACACAGAATCAGCCCCAGCATTTT. V and J are TRBV7-9 and TRBJ1-5, with D perhaps TRBD1 (6 bases). This CDR3 contains 14 residues. CDR1 is SEHNR and CDR2 is FQNEAQ in the germline V gene (reference sequence). Trimming took 5 bases from V and 4 from J, leaving 12 bases between them.

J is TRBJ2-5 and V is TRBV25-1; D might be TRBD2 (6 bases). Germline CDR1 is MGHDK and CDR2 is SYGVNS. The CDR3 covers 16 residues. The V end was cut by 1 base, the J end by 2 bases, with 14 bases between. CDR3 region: CASSEWAGRLQETQYF. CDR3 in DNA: TGTGCCAGCAGTGAATGGGCGGGGCGACTTCAAGAGACCCAGTACTTC.

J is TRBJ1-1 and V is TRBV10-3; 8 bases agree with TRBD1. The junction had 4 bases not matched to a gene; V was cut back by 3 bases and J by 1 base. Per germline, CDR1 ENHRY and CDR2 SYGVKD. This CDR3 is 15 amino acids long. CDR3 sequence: CAISDRQGWNTEAFF. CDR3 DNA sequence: TGTGCCATCAGTGACAGACAGGGGTGGAACACTGAAGCTTTCTTT.

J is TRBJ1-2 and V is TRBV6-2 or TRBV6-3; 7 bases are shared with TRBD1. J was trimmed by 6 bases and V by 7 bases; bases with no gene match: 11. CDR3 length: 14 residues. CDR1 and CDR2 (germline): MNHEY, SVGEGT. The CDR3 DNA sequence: TGTGCCAGCACGACAGAACAGGGGTCGGATGGCTACACCTTC. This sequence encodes CASTTEQGSDGYTF.

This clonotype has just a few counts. CDR3 in DNA: TGTGCCAGTAGTATAGACAGGTTGGGGGTTGAAGCTTTCTTT. It specifies CASSIDRLGVEAFF. J is TRBJ1-1 and V is TRBV19; D perhaps matches TRBD1 (5 bases). Trimming shortened V by 0 bases and J by 7 bases, and 12 bases separated the two germline ends. Germline CDR1 reads LNHDA; CDR2 reads SQIVND (reference sequence). The length of the CDR3 is 14 residues.

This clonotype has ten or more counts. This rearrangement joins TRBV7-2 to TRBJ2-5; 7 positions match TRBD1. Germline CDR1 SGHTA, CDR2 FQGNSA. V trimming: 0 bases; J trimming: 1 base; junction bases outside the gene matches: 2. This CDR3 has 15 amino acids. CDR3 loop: CASSLAQGIQETQYF. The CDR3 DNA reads TGTGCCAGCAGCTTAGCACAGGGGATCCAAGAGACCCAGTACTTC.

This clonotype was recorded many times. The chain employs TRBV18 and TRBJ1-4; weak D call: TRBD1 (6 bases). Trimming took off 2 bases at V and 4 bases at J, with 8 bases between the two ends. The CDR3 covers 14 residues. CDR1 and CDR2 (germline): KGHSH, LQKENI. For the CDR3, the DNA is TGTGCCAGCTCACCAACAGGGAATAATGAAAAACTGTTTTTT. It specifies CASSPTGNNEKLFF.

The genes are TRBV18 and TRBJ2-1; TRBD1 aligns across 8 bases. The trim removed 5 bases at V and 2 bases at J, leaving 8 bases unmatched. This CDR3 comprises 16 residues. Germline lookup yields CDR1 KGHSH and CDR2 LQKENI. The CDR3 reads CASSDKDRATYNEQFF. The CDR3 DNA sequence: TGTGCCAGCTCAGATAAGGACAGGGCCACCTACAATGAGCAGTTCTTC.

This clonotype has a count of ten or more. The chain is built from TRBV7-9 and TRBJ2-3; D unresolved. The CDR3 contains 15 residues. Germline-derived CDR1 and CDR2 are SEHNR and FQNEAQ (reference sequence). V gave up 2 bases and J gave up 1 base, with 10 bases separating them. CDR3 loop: CASSLKGFGTDTQYF. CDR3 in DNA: TGTGCCAGCAGCTTAAAGGGTTTCGGCACAGATACGCAGTATTTT.

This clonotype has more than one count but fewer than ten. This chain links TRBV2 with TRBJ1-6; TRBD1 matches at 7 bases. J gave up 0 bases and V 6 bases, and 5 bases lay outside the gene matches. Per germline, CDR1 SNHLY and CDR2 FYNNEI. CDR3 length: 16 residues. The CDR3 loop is CASSPDRLSYNSPLHF. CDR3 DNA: TGTGCCAGCAGCCCGGACAGGCTCTCCTATAATTCACCCCTCCACTTT.

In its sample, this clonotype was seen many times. This chain's CDR3 is CASSHPGGLRTNTGELFF. Written as DNA, the CDR3 is TGTGCCAGCAGCCATCCGGGGGGACTCCGAACGAACACCGGGGAGCTGTTTTTT. The rearrangement links TRBV6-1 to TRBJ2-2; 7 positions match TRBD2. After removal of 6 bases from V and 0 bases from J, the junction contained 13 bases not matched to a gene. This CDR3 is 18 amino acids long. Germline CDR1 is MNHNS and CDR2 is SASEGT.